This T cell receptor (beta chain) came from a study of OX40 agonist ivuxolimab in advanced cancers. Across the study: Two cutaneous melanoma patients and one hepatocellular carcinoma patient, three in all, had partial responses.

TCRdb's copy holds only in-frame clones and misses some; the assay was immunoSEQ multiplex PCR. The repertoire holds more than 25,000 clones, with more than 75% as singletons. V gave up 6 bases and J gave up 7 bases, with 13 bases separating them. The CDR3 extends over 12 amino acids. Germline V gene lookup returns CDR1 ENHRY and CDR2 SYGVKD. The receptor was isolated from an adult with an advanced solid tumor such as melanoma, head and neck, liver or kidney cancer. This sequence joins TRBV10-3 and TRBJ2-7; D is undetermined. The source material was CD4+ or CD8+ T cells sorted from blood, sampled in a trial of the OX40 agonist ivuxolimab. The CDR3 here is CAIRQLDEEQYF. The CDR3, as DNA: TGTGCCATCAGACAATTAGACGAAGAGCAGTACTTC.